These 11 T cell receptor beta chains were all obtained from the same sample, sequenced in a study of OX40 agonist ivuxolimab in advanced cancers. Profiling relied on immunoSEQ multiplex PCR, and the TCRdb table lists in-frame clones only, not all of them. The sample yields 40,000 to 50,000 clones, around nine tenths seen once. The sample was CD4+ or CD8+ T cells sorted from blood, taken in a trial of the OX40 agonist ivuxolimab. The receptor source for this set is an adult with an advanced solid tumor such as melanoma, head and neck, liver or kidney cancer.

The rearrangement links TRBV5-1 to TRBJ2-1; TRBD2 aligns across 9 bases. The CDR3 is 15 amino acids. The V segment lost 4 bases and the J segment 2 bases; nucleotides outside the gene matches: 4. Germline loops: CDR1 SGHRS, CDR2 YFSETQ. The chain's CDR3 is CASSPGLAPYNEQFF. The CDR3 DNA follows: TGCGCCAGCAGCCCCGGACTAGCGCCCTACAATGAGCAGTTCTTC.

CDR3 sequence (DNA): TGTGCCAGCAGTGAACGACTAGCGGGCTACTACAATGAGCAGTTCTTC. Amino acids: CASSERLAGYYNEQFF. This chain joins TRBV2 and TRBJ2-1, with TRBD2 identical over 10 bases. CDR1 and CDR2 (germline): SNHLY, FYNNEI. The CDR3 has 16 amino acids. V gave up 2 bases and J gave up 3 bases; unmatched junction bases: 4.

The chain recombines TRBV5-6 with TRBJ2-7, with 7 bases matching TRBD2. The CDR3 length is 13 residues. V shed 4 bases, J shed 6 bases, and the junction held 7 bases outside the gene matches. Germline-derived CDR1 and CDR2 are SGHDT and YYEEEE. The chain's CDR3 is CASSAGLVGEQYF. The DNA for the CDR3 is TGTGCCAGCAGCGCCGGACTAGTGGGCGAGCAGTACTTC.

This rearrangement joins TRBV27 to TRBJ2-3; 7 nucleotides match TRBD1. Germline trimming cut 4 bases from V and 6 bases from J; bases unmatched to any gene: 7. Germline V CDR1 and CDR2: MNHEY, SMNVEV (reference sequence). The CDR3 spans 14 residues. The DNA for the CDR3 is TGTGCCAGCAGTTACCGACAGGGATTCGATACGCAGTATTTT. It codes for CASSYRQGFDTQYF.

The gene calls are TRBV7-9 and TRBJ2-1; D not certain. Germline CDR1 is SEHNR and CDR2 is FQNEAQ (reference sequence). The CDR3 covers 10 residues. Trimming removed 4 bases at V and 6 bases at J, with 1 base between. The CDR3 protein is CASSSNEQFF. The CDR3 DNA is TGTGCCAGCAGCTCCAATGAGCAGTTCTTC.

The V and J genes are TRBV10-3 and TRBJ2-5, with D perhaps TRBD1 or TRBD2 (6 bases each). This CDR3 has 14 amino acids. Trimming left V 6 bases short and J 5 bases short, with 16 bases between. Germline lookup yields CDR1 ENHRY and CDR2 SYGVKD. CDR3 in amino acids: CAIRALGGGETQYF. CDR3 coding DNA: TGTGCCATCAGGGCTCTTGGAGGGGGGGAGACCCAGTACTTC.

The CDR3 sequence is CASSPVAGVYEQYF. The CDR3 coding sequence is TGTGCCAGCAGCCCAGTCGCCGGAGTCTACGAGCAGTACTTC. This chain joins TRBV7-9 and TRBJ2-7; D unresolved. The germline V gene has CDR1 SEHNR and CDR2 FQNEAQ (reference sequence). V gave up 5 bases and J gave up 3 bases, with 14 bases separating them. The CDR3 has 14 residues. Full variable domain (missing parts from reference TRBV7-9 and TRBJ2-7): DTGVSQNPRHKITKRGQNVTFRCDPISEHNRLYWYRQTLGQGPEFLTYFQNEAQLEKSRLLSDRFSAERPKGSFSTLEIQRTEQGDSAMYLCASSPVAGVYEQYFGPGTRLTVT.

The chain has TRBV6-5 and TRBJ1-2; D gene uncertain. Germline V gene data show CDR1 as MNHEY and CDR2 as SVGAGI. Deletions cut 0 bases from V and 6 bases from J, with 8 bases between. This CDR3 has 13 residues. CDR3 coding DNA: TGTGCCAGCAGTTACTCTTCCCAGAATGGCTACACCTTC. Translation gives CASSYSSQNGYTF.

This chain links TRBV6-6 with TRBJ1-2; a possible D gene is TRBD1 (5 bases). Per germline, CDR1 MNHNY and CDR2 SVGAGI (reference sequence). The V gene lost 0 bases and the J gene lost 5 bases, with 16 bases spanning the gap. This CDR3 region has 16 residues. CDR3 loop: CASSYSIPRQNYGYTF. The CDR3 region has the DNA TGTGCCAGCAGTTACTCGATACCACGACAGAATTATGGCTACACCTTC.

The CDR3, as DNA: TGCGCCAGCAGCATAGAGCTATCGGGCACCGGGGAGCTGTTTTTT. Amino acids: CASSIELSGTGELFF. This chain connects TRBV5-1 to TRBJ2-2, with D unclear. V was trimmed by 4 bases and J by 4 bases, leaving 14 bases between them. The CDR3 runs 15 residues. CDR1 and CDR2 (germline): SGHRS, YFSETQ.

The chain couples TRBV13 to TRBJ2-1, with TRBD2 identical over 13 bases. Germline V lookup: CDR1 PRHDT, CDR2 FYEKMQ (reference sequence). The CDR3 runs to 17 residues. Losses at the gene ends were 6 bases for V and 0 bases for J; bases not matched to a gene: 5. The CDR3 reads CASSLRTSGSSYNEQFF. The CDR3 DNA reads as TGTGCCAGCAGTTTACGGACTAGCGGGAGCTCCTACAATGAGCAGTTCTTC.